The 7 T cell receptor beta chains below were found in one sample sequenced in a study of OX40 agonist ivuxolimab in advanced cancers. Some clones are missing from TCRdb's copy, which holds only in-frame ones; the method was immunoSEQ multiplex PCR. Counted here are about 73,000 clones, around four fifths occurring once; the ten biggest clones make up about 2.4%. The input for sequencing was CD4+ or CD8+ T cells sorted from blood, taken in a trial of the OX40 agonist ivuxolimab. These receptors were collected from an adult with an advanced solid tumor such as melanoma, head and neck, liver or kidney cancer.

The J gene is TRBJ1-1, the V gene TRBV7-2, with a possible D match to TRBD1 (6 bases). V lost 2 bases and J 1 base, leaving 8 bases between the germline ends. Germline lookup yields CDR1 SGHTA and CDR2 FQGNSA. CDR3 length: 14 amino acids. The CDR3 bases are TGTGCCAGCAGCTTACAGGGGTCGAACACTGAAGCTTTCTTT. Protein sequence: CASSLQGSNTEAFF.

The J gene is TRBJ2-7, the V gene TRBV6-1, with D maybe TRBD1 (6 bases). This CDR3 is 13 amino acids long. The ends were cut back, 7 bases at V and 6 bases at J, with 16 bases in the middle. Germline values: CDR1 MNHNS, CDR2 SASEGT. The CDR3 protein is CASTANRVGEQYF. CDR3 DNA: TGTGCCAGCACAGCGAACAGGGTAGGCGAGCAGTACTTC.

V usage is TRBV5-1 and J usage is TRBJ2-1, with 8 bases lining up with TRBD2. The CDR3 is made up of 16 amino acids. The V gene's germline CDR1 is SGHRS and CDR2 YFSETQ. V was clipped by 0 bases and J by 8 bases; unmatched bases: 10. The CDR3 DNA sequence: TGCGCCAGCAGCTTGGAGTCGAGCGGGAGAGGCCATGAGCAGTTCTTC. Translating it yields CASSLESSGRGHEQFF.

The chain employs TRBV7-2 and TRBJ2-3, with D perhaps assigned TRBD1 or TRBD2 (5 bases each). Germline CDR1 is SGHTA and CDR2 is FQGNSA. This CDR3 has 14 residues. V gave up 2 bases and J gave up 4 bases, with 10 bases separating them. This CDR3 is CASSLSPGPDTQYF. In DNA, the CDR3 is TGTGCCAGCAGCTTAAGTCCGGGGCCAGATACGCAGTATTTT.

The sample holds a few counts of this clone. The chain recombines TRBV2 with TRBJ2-7, with TRBD2 matching 9 bases. The CDR3 is made up of 13 amino acids. With 5 bases clipped from V and 4 bases from J, the junction kept 3 bases outside the gene matches. CDR1 and CDR2 (germline): SNHLY, FYNNEI. CDR3 loop: CASSRLAAYEQYF. In DNA form, the CDR3 reads TGTGCCAGCAGTAGACTAGCGGCTTACGAGCAGTACTTC.

The chain couples TRBV6-6 to TRBJ2-5; D call uncertain. The CDR3 has 11 amino acids. Germline V gene sequence: CDR1 MNHNY, CDR2 SVGAGI (reference sequence). Trimming shortened V by 8 bases and J by 5 bases, and 9 bases separated the two germline ends. The CDR3 loop is CASSQKETQYF. The CDR3 region has the DNA TGTGCCAGCTCTCAGAAGGAGACCCAGTACTTC.

There are a few counts of this clone. The rearrangement links TRBV2 to TRBJ1-2; maybe TRBD1 (6 bases). The CDR3 has 12 amino acids. Trimming shortened V by 3 bases and J by 4 bases, and 6 bases separated the two germline ends. CDR1 is SNHLY, CDR2 FYNNEI, per germline. CDR3 sequence (DNA): TGTGCCAGCAGTGAGGACAGCTATGGCTACACCTTC. Amino acid sequence: CASSEDSYGYTF.